The following is a T cell receptor beta chain sequence with its context. The antigen remains unidentified. These data come from a study of PD-L1 blockade in urothelial cancer. Study summary: After treatment start, blood was analyzed at 3 weeks (second dose) and at 6 weeks.

Regarding time point: peripheral blood 6 weeks after treatment start. The V segment lost 6 bases and the J segment 3 bases; nucleotides outside the gene matches: 5. CDR1 is MNHEY and CDR2 is SVGAGI in the germline V gene. The length of the CDR3 is 14 residues. TCR analog templates of synthetic origin were spiked into each PCR. The table came from immunoSEQ multiplex PCR; TCRdb's copy has only in-frame clones and leaves some out. The table lists about 45,000 clones, around 82% of them singletons. Study-wide results and caveats: Patients who had durable benefit saw their tumor-associated blood clones expand more at 3 weeks.

The J gene is TRBJ1-5, the V gene TRBV6-5, with 7 bases identical to TRBD1. The TCR comes from a man aged 60-69 years with urothelial cancer. Specimen: PBMCs, collected around atezolizumab (anti-PD-L1) treatment. The CDR3 nucleotides read TGTGCCAGCAGCACGGGACAGAACAATCAGCCCCAGCATTTT. The encoded protein is CASSTGQNNQPQHF.